What follows are 2 T cell receptor beta chains derived from one specimen sequenced in a study of somatic mutations in cytotoxic T cells in rheumatoid arthritis. Clones were sequenced by immunoSEQ multiplex PCR, and TCRdb holds only the in-frame ones, with some missing. Altogether roughly 35,000 clones are present, under 90% being singletons, with the ten largest covering about 3.2%. The source material was CD8+ T cells sorted from blood. These receptors all come from a man in his forties in good health.

The chain carries TRBV11-3 and TRBJ2-2, with 7 nucleotides matching TRBD2. The CDR3 extends over 16 amino acids. Looked up from germline, CDR1 is SGHNT and CDR2 is YENEEA. V shed 1 base, J shed 2 bases, and the junction held 4 bases outside the gene matches. This CDR3 reads CASSLGASGNTGELFF. The CDR3 bases are TGTGCCAGCAGCTTAGGCGCTAGCGGCAACACCGGGGAGCTGTTTTTT. Full variable domain (remainder filled in from reference TRBV11-3 and TRBJ2-2): EAGVVQSPRYKIIEKKQPVAFWCNPISGHNTLYWYLQNLGQGPELLIRYENEEAVDDSQLPKDRFSAERLKGVDSTLKIQPAELGDSAVYLCASSLGASGNTGELFFGEGSRLTVL.

This clone was recorded only once. The chain is built from TRBV4-3 and TRBJ2-7; D possibly uses TRBD1 or TRBD2 (5 bases each). Germline V gene data show CDR1 as LGHNA and CDR2 as YSLEER. The germline V and J ends were trimmed by 2 bases and 6 bases, with 11 bases remaining between them. The CDR3 runs to 13 residues. CDR3 sequence: CASSQIGTVEQYF. CDR3 bases: TGCGCCAGCAGCCAAATTGGGACGGTCGAGCAGTACTTC.